This entry describes one T cell receptor (beta chain). Germline CDR1 and CDR2: SEHNR and FQNEAQ (reference sequence). This CDR3 is 11 amino acids long. The V end was cut by 4 bases, the J end by 7 bases, with 7 bases between. This record belongs to a study of technical replicates of blood from a few donors. Some clones are missing from TCRdb's copy, which holds only in-frame ones; the method was immunoSEQ multiplex PCR. This table has about 91,000 clones, just under 95% appearing once. The material sequenced was T cells isolated from PBMCs. This receptor was taken from a human donor in good health. This chain links TRBV7-9 with TRBJ2-5; the D gene is possibly TRBD2 (5 bases). The CDR3 is CASSSGWTQYF. CDR3 DNA: TGTGCCAGCAGCTCGGGGTGGACCCAGTACTTC.